These 15 T cell receptor beta chains were all obtained from the same sample, sequenced in a study of shared clonotypes between healthy human individuals. Generated by immunoSEQ multiplex PCR, the TCRdb table keeps only in-frame clones and is missing some. The sample lists about 520,000 clones, approximately 82% occurring once. Sequencing was performed on PBMCs. These receptors all stem from a woman in her 40s in good health. Some clones in this sample may be carry-over from other donors' samples.

This chain joins TRBV6-6 and TRBJ2-5; 8 bases are shared with TRBD2. CDR1 and CDR2 from the germline V gene are MNHNY and SVGAGI (reference sequence). This CDR3 spans 14 amino acids. V was clipped by 5 bases and J by 2 bases; unmatched bases: 4. The CDR3 spells CASSPSGSQETQYF. The DNA of the CDR3 is TGTGCCAGCAGTCCCAGCGGGAGTCAAGAGACCCAGTACTTC.

J is TRBJ1-5 and V is TRBV4-1; perhaps TRBD1 as D (5 bases). This CDR3 is 15 amino acids long. Between the trimmed V and J ends, which lost 0 bases and 9 bases, there was a span of 15 bases. The germline CDR1 and CDR2 sequences are MGHRA and YSYEKL. The CDR3 loop reads CASSQDGTLRRPQHF. CDR3 coding DNA: TGCGCCAGCAGCCAAGATGGGACCCTGAGGCGGCCCCAGCATTTT.

Many counts were recorded for this clone. Other DNA sequences in this sample translate to the same CDR3. V is TRBV6-6 and J is TRBJ2-7, with 7 bases matching TRBD1. The junction had 3 bases not matched to a gene; V was cut back by 4 bases and J by 0 bases. Germline CDR1 is MNHNY and CDR2 is SVGAGI (reference sequence). This CDR3 is built from 14 residues. Here the CDR3 reads CASSSQGSSYEQYF. In DNA form, the CDR3 reads TGTGCCAGCAGTTCACAGGGGAGCTCCTACGAGCAGTACTTC.

V gene TRBV11-3 combines with J gene TRBJ2-1; 8 bases align to TRBD2. V lost 4 bases to trimming and J lost 2 bases; unmatched junction nucleotides: 1. Germline-derived CDR1 and CDR2 are SGHNT and YENEEA. The CDR3 length is 14 residues. Here the CDR3 DNA reads TGTGCCAGCAGCTCAGCGGGAGCCTACAATGAGCAGTTCTTC. The encoded protein is CASSSAGAYNEQFF. Looking up the rest from reference TRBV11-3 and TRBJ2-1 gives the full variable domain: EAGVVQSPRYKIIEKKQPVAFWCNPISGHNTLYWYLQNLGQGPELLIRYENEEAVDDSQLPKDRFSAERLKGVDSTLKIQPAELGDSAVYLCASSSAGAYNEQFFGPGTRLTVL.

The chain uses TRBV7-9 and TRBJ2-1; 8 nucleotides line up with TRBD1. Germline CDR1 is SEHNR and CDR2 is FQNEAQ (reference sequence). Trimming removed 0 bases from V and 0 bases from J; junction bases left unmatched: 4. CDR3 length: 17 amino acids. In DNA form, the CDR3 reads TGTGCCAGCAGCTTAGCGGGACAGGCGAGCTCCTACAATGAGCAGTTCTTC. Translated, it gives CASSLAGQASSYNEQFF.

The chain is built from TRBV29-1 and TRBJ2-2, with 9 bases aligning to TRBD2. CDR3 size: 15 residues. V lost 6 bases to trimming and J lost 4 bases; unmatched junction nucleotides: 9. Germline values: CDR1 SQVTM, CDR2 ANQGSEA. CDR3 protein: CSVGGREGLTGELFF. CDR3 coding DNA: TGCAGCGTCGGGGGGCGGGAGGGCCTCACCGGGGAGCTGTTTTTT.

This clone is a singleton in its sample. The V call is TRBV6-1, the J call TRBJ1-2; tentatively, D is TRBD1 (6 bases). The germline CDR1 and CDR2 sequences are MNHNS and SASEGT. The CDR3 is made up of 16 amino acids. V lost 1 base and J 4 bases, leaving 16 bases between the germline ends. The CDR3 DNA is TGTGCCAGCAGTGAAGGGTCACCGGACAGACTCTATGGCTACACCTTC. This encodes CASSEGSPDRLYGYTF.

This chain links TRBV5-1 with TRBJ2-2; unclear D gene. The V gene's germline CDR1 is SGHRS and CDR2 YFSETQ. Trimming left V 3 bases short and J 4 bases short, with 1 base between. This CDR3 spans 11 amino acids. In DNA, the CDR3 is TGCGCCAGCAGCTCCACCGGGGAGCTGTTTTTT. Protein sequence: CASSSTGELFF.

The chain combines TRBV10-3 with TRBJ2-7; D ambiguous. The CDR3 extends over 17 amino acids. Germline V gives CDR1 ENHRY, CDR2 SYGVKD. Trimming removed 6 bases at V and 0 bases at J, with 21 bases between. In DNA form, the CDR3 reads TGTGCCATCAGCGATTCCTCTCCAGCGTCTAGCTCCTACGAGCAGTACTTC. The encoded protein is CAISDSSPASSSYEQYF.

The chain couples TRBV30 to TRBJ2-1; 13 nucleotides line up with TRBD2. Germline trimming cut 6 bases from V and 6 bases from J; bases unmatched to any gene: 11. This CDR3 is 16 amino acids long. Germline lookup yields CDR1 GTSNPN and CDR2 SVGIG (reference sequence). CDR3 in amino acids: CACPRTSGRGINEQFF. CDR3 nucleotides: TGTGCCTGCCCGAGGACTAGCGGGAGAGGCATCAATGAGCAGTTCTTC.

The chain joins TRBV6-6 to TRBJ2-3; D unclear. V was pared by 4 bases and J by 2 bases, with 4 bases between. CDR3 length: 12 residues. Germline CDR1 MNHNY, CDR2 SVGAGI (reference sequence). The DNA of the CDR3 is TGTGCCAGCAGTTCACACACAGATACGCAGTATTTT. Amino acids: CASSSHTDTQYF.

The gene calls are TRBV6-5 and TRBJ1-4, with a tentative D call TRBD1 (5 bases). V was cut by 6 bases and J by 7 bases, with 12 bases left in between. CDR1 is MNHEY, CDR2 SVGAGI, per germline. The CDR3 totals 13 residues. The CDR3 DNA reads TGTGCCAGCAGGTCCCCCGGGACTGAAAAACTGTTTTTT. Its protein is CASRSPGTEKLFF.

The J gene is TRBJ1-4, the V gene TRBV28; D possibly corresponds to TRBD1 (6 bases). CDR3 length: 15 amino acids. Germline-derived CDR1 and CDR2 are MDHEN and SYDVKM. V dropped 2 bases and J dropped 1 base, with 8 bases sitting between them. CDR3 sequence reads: CASSLADRTNEKLFF. CDR3 nucleotides: TGTGCCAGCAGTTTAGCGGACAGAACTAATGAAAAACTGTTTTTT.

V usage is TRBV9 and J usage is TRBJ2-2, with D unclear. The V end lost 0 bases, the J end lost 5 bases, and 8 bases lay between the germline ends. CDR3 length equals 14 residues. Germline CDR1 reads SGDLS; CDR2 reads YYNGEE. DNA of the CDR3: TGTGCCAGCAGCGTAGATAGTGGGACCGGGGAGCTGTTTTTT. Translated: CASSVDSGTGELFF.

This clone was detected only a few times. The J gene is TRBJ2-2, the V gene TRBV28; 10 bases line up with TRBD2. V lost 3 bases and J lost 2; bases outside the gene matches: 6. This CDR3 has 17 residues. Per the germline V gene, CDR1 is MDHEN and CDR2 is SYDVKM. The chain's CDR3 is CASSFSRTSGNTGELFF. The CDR3 region has the DNA TGTGCCAGCAGTTTCTCTCGGACTAGCGGTAACACCGGGGAGCTGTTTTTT. The whole variable domain, remainder taken from reference TRBV28 and TRBJ2-2, is DVKVTQSSRYLVKRTGEKVFLECVQDMDHENMFWYRQDPGLGLRLIYFSYDVKMKEKGDIPEGYSVSREKKERFSLILESASTNQTSMYLCASSFSRTSGNTGELFFGEGSRLTVL.